A selection of T cell receptor beta chains follows, all from one sample in a study of T cell repertoires in cytomegalovirus infection. Which antigens these TCRs recognize remains unknown. TCRdb reanalysed the reads using MiXCR and keeps one entry per CDR3 protein. The table lists fewer than 850,000 distinct CDR3 sequences, 25% to 35% of them singletons. The sample in question was cultured CD8+ T cells from PBMCs, obtained from culture after CMV antigen stimulation. These receptors originate from a human donor in good health (CMV status not recorded). Some clones in this sample may be carry-over from other donors' samples. Both conserved end residues are part of each CDR3. A D gene is named only where the DNA matches it firmly. The size field is filled for only some rows; it gives once, few, many or a size class.

size,V,D,J,DNA,CDR3
many,TRBV7-2,.,TRBJ2-7,TGTGCCAGCAGCTTAGGATACAGGCACCATGACGAGCAGTACTTC,CASSLGYRHHDEQYF
.,TRBV24-1,.,TRBJ2-1,TGTGCCACCAGTGATGGAGTCGTGGGGCAGGGTGAGCAGTTCTTC,CATSDGVVGQGEQFF
.,TRBV6-6,.,TRBJ1-1,TGTGCCAGCAGAACCTGGGACCTGAACACTGAAGCTTTCTTT,CASRTWDLNTEAFF
many,TRBV7-6,TRBD2,TRBJ2-5,TGTGCCAGCAGCTCTCTACTAGCGGGGGGAACTCAAGAGACCCAGTACTTC,CASSSLLAGGTQETQYF
.,TRBV6-1,.,TRBJ1-1,TGTGCCAGCAGCCCCAGGGGTTCAGGGGCGATAGAATTGAACACTGAAGCTTTCTTT,CASSPRGSGAIELNTEAFF
few,TRBV25-1,.,TRBJ2-5,TGTGCCAGCAGTGAAGACCTAGAAAAGACCCAGTACTTC,CASSEDLEKTQYF
.,TRBV2,TRBD1,TRBJ1-4,TGTGCCAGCAGGCTCCGGGACAGGGGAATCTATGAAAAACTGTTTTTT,CASRLRDRGIYEKLFF
many,TRBV7-8,TRBD2,TRBJ2-7,TGTGCCAGCAGCCAGCGGGGGGGGGATCCCTACGAGCAGTACTTC,CASSQRGGDPYEQYF
many,TRBV12-3/TRBV12-4,TRBD2,TRBJ2-1,TGTGCCAGCAGTTTCGGGGGGGCTACGAATGAGCAGTTCTTC,CASSFGGATNEQFF
.,TRBV25-1,TRBD1,TRBJ1-2,TGTGCCTCCACAGGGGGCGGTGGCTACACCTTC,CASTGGGGYTF
.,TRBV5-6,.,TRBJ1-2,TGTGCCAGCAGCTCGGGGAAGGGGTTCTATGGCTACACCTTC,CASSSGKGFYGYTF
.,TRBV11-2,TRBD2,TRBJ2-1,TGTGCCAGCAGCTCCTGGACTAGCGGGGGCTACAATGAGCAGTTCTTC,CASSSWTSGGYNEQFF
few,TRBV2,TRBD1,TRBJ1-6,TGTGCCAGCAGTGAAGCGAGGGCCAGGGGGCATTCACCCCTCCACTTT,CASSEARARGHSPLHF
.,TRBV6-8,.,TRBJ2-5,TGTGCCAGCAGTTACTCTTCACTTGACCGATGGAACAGGACCCAGTACTTC,CASSYSSLDRWNRTQYF
.,TRBV19,.,TRBJ2-7,TGTGCCAGTAGTATAGCACCAGGGGTCGAGCAGTACTTC,CASSIAPGVEQYF
.,TRBV23-1,TRBD1,TRBJ2-6,TGCGCCAGCAGTCTCGAAGGACAGGGGCCCTGCTCTGGGGCCAACGTCCTGACTTTC,CASSLEGQGPCSGANVLTF
few,TRBV5-6,.,TRBJ2-1,TGTGCCAGCAGCTTGGGAGGGGGAGAGAATGAGCAGTTCTTC,CASSLGGGENEQFF
few,TRBV5-4,.,TRBJ1-6,TGTGCCAGCAGCTTAGGCGGACCTAATTCACCCCTCCACTTT,CASSLGGPNSPLHF
.,TRBV7-6,.,TRBJ1-1,TGTGCCAGCAGCTCTATACCGGCGACTGAAGCTTTCTTT,CASSSIPATEAFF
few,TRBV24-1,.,TRBJ2-1,TGTGCCACCAGTGATCCCCGAGGAGGGTTTAATGAGCAGTTCTTC,CATSDPRGGFNEQFF
.,TRBV7-9,TRBD1,TRBJ1-1,TGTGCCAGCAGCTTAGGGCAGGGGGCAGGGAACACTGAAGCTTTCTTT,CASSLGQGAGNTEAFF
.,TRBV5-5,TRBD2,TRBJ2-5,TGTGCCAGCGGGGGGGGGAGGGACCGCCAAGAGACCCAGTACTTC,CASGGGRDRQETQYF
.,TRBV12-3/TRBV12-4,TRBD1,TRBJ2-1,TGTGCCAGCAGTACCCCGGGACAGGGTTTGAATGAGCAGTTCTTC,CASSTPGQGLNEQFF
few,TRBV20-1,.,TRBJ1-5,TGCAGTGCTAGAGATATGCAGGGTCAGCCCCAGCATTTT,CSARDMQGQPQHF
few,TRBV20-1,.,TRBJ1-2,TGCAGTGCGCCCGCTGGGACTGCTATGTCTGGCTACACCTTC,CSAPAGTAMSGYTF
few,TRBV5-1,TRBD1,TRBJ1-6,TGCGCCAGCAGCTTGGCCGGGGGACAGAATTCACCCCTCCACTTT,CASSLAGGQNSPLHF
many,TRBV6-1,.,TRBJ1-4,TGTGCCAGCAGAAAGATAGGGGGGGGTGAAAAACTGTTTTTT,CASRKIGGGEKLFF
.,TRBV27,.,TRBJ1-2,TGTGCCAGCAGTCTTATGGCCACAGCCTCCAACTATGGCTACACCTTC,CASSLMATASNYGYTF